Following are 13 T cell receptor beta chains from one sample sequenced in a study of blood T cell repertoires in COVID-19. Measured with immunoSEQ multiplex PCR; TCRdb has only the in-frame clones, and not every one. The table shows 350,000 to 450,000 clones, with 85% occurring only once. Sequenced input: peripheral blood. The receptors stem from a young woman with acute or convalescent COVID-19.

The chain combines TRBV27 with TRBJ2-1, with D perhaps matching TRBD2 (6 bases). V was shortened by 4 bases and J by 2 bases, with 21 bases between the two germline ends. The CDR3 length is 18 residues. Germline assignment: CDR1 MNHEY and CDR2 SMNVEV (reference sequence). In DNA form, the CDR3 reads TGTGCCAGCAGTTCTCCCCCGGGACTTCGTTTGGCCTACAATGAGCAGTTCTTC. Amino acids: CASSSPPGLRLAYNEQFF.

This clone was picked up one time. The CDR3 nucleotides are TGCAGTGCCAGCGGCTACGAGCAGTACTTC. This translates into CSASGYEQYF. J is TRBJ2-7 and V is TRBV20-1; D might be TRBD2 (5 bases). CDR3 length: 10 residues. Germline V lookup: CDR1 DFQATT, CDR2 SNEGSKA (reference sequence). V lost 6 bases to trimming and J lost 3 bases, with 6 bases between them.

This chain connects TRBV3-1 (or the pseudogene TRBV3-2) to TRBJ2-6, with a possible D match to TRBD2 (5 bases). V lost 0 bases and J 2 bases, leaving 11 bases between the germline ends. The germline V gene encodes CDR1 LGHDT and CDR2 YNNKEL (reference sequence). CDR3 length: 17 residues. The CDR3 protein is CASSQEFGGPGANVLTF. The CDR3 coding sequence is TGTGCCAGCAGCCAAGAATTCGGAGGTCCTGGGGCCAACGTCCTGACTTTC.

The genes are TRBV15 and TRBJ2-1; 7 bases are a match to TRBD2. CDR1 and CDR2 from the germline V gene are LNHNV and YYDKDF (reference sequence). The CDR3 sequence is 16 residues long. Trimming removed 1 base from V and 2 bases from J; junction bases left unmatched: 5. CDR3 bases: TGTGCCACCAGCAGAGTTGGGGGAGGGACCTACAATGAGCAGTTCTTC. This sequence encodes CATSRVGGGTYNEQFF.

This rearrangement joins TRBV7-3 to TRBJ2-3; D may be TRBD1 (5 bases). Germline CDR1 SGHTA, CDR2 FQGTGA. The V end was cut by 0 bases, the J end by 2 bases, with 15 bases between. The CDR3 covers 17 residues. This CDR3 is CASSLTGAGSYTDTQYF. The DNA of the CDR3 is TGTGCCAGCAGCTTAACTGGGGCAGGGTCCTACACAGATACGCAGTATTTT. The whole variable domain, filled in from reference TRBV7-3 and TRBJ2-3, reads GAGVSQTPSNKVTEKGKYVELRCDPISGHTALYWYRQSLGQGPEFLIYFQGTGAADDSGLPNDRFFAVRPEGSVSTLKIQRTERGDSAVYLCASSLTGAGSYTDTQYFGPGTRLTVL.

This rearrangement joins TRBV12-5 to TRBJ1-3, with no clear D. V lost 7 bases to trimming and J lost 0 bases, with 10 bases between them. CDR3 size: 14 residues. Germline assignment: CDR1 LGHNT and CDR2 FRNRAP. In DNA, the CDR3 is TGTGCTAGTGCTCCCGGGAACTCTGGAAACACCATATATTTT. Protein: CASAPGNSGNTIYF.

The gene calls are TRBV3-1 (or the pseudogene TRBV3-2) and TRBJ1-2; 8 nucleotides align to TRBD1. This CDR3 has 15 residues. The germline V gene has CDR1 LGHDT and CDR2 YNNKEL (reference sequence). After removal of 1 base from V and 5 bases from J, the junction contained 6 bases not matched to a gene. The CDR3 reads CASSQGTGNRYGYTF. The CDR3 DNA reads TGTGCCAGCAGCCAAGGGACAGGGAATAGGTATGGCTACACCTTC.

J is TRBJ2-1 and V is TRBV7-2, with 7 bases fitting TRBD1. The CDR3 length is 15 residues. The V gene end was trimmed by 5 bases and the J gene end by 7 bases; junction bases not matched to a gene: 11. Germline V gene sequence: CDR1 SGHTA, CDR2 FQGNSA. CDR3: CASSPDRLRGNEQFF. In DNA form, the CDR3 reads TGTGCCAGCAGCCCGGACAGGTTAAGGGGTAATGAGCAGTTCTTC.

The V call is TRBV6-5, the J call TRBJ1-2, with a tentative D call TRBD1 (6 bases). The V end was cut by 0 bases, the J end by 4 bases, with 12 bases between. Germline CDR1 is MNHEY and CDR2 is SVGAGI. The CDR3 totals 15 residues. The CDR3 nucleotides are TGTGCCAGCAGTTACTCTGGGGGCGCAAGCTATGGCTACACCTTC. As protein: CASSYSGGASYGYTF.

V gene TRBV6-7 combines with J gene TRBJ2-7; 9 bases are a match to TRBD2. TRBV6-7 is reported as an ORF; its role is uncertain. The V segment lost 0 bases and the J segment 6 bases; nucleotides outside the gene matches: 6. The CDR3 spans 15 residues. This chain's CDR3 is CASSYSIGRGGEQYF. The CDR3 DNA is TGTGCCAGCAGTTACTCGATCGGGCGGGGGGGCGAGCAGTACTTC.

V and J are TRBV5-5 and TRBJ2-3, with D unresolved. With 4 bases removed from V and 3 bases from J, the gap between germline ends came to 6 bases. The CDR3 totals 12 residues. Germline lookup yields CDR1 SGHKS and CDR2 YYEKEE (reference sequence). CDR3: CASSTGTDTQYF. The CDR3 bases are TGTGCCAGCAGCACCGGGACAGATACGCAGTATTTT. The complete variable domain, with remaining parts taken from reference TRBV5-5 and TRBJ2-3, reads DAGVTQSPTHLIKTRGQQVTLRCSPISGHKSVSWYQQVLGQGPQFIFQYYEKEERGRGNFPDRFSARQFPNYSSELNVNALLLGDSALYLCASSTGTDTQYFGPGTRLTVL.

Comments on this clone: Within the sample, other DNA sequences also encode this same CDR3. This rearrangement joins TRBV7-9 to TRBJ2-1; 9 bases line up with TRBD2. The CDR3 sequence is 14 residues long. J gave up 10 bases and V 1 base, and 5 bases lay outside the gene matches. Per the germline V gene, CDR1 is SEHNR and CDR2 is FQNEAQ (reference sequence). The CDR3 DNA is TGTGCCAGCAGCTTAGTAGCGGGAGTCAGCGAGCAGTTCTTC. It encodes CASSLVAGVSEQFF.

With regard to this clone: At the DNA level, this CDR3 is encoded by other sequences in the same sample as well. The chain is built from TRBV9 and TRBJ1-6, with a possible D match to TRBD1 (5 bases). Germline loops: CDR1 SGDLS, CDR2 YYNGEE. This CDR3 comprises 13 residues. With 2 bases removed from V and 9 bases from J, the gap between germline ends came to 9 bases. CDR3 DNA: TGTGCCAGCAGCGTCGGGGGGGGTTCACCCCTCCACTTT. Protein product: CASSVGGGSPLHF.